A single sample is the source of the 16 T cell receptor beta chains below, sequenced in a study of blood T cell repertoires in COVID-19 (dated by TCRdb to between 2020 and 2021). Libraries were made using the immunoSEQ multiplex PCR assay. This immuneACCESS table, as held by TCRdb, lists in-frame sequences with V and J called but not all clones. Of the missing ones, under half trace to an unresolved V gene in checked studies; the others have no known cause. The sample has around 150,000 clones on record, approximately 84% of them singletons. More than 11% of the sample rests with the top ten. The specimen sequenced was peripheral blood. The source of these receptors is a woman older than 75 with acute or convalescent COVID-19.

This sequence joins TRBV18 and TRBJ1-1; D call uncertain. CDR1 and CDR2 (germline): KGHSH, LQKENI. V lost 3 bases and J 0 bases, leaving 5 bases between the germline ends. The CDR3 has 13 amino acids. CDR3 region: CASSPSVNTEAFF. The DNA for the CDR3 is TGTGCCAGCTCACCGTCGGTGAACACTGAAGCTTTCTTT. Together with reference TRBV18 and TRBJ1-1, the CDR3 gives the full variable domain: NAGVMQNPRHLVRRRGQEARLRCSPMKGHSHVYWYRQLPEEGLKFMVYLQKENIIDESGMPKERFSAEFPKEGPSILRIQQVVRGDSAAYFCASSPSVNTEAFFGQGTRLTVV.

V usage is TRBV5-5 and J usage is TRBJ1-5; D perhaps matches TRBD1 (6 bases). Trimming removed 3 bases from V and 6 bases from J, with 19 bases in between. The CDR3 sequence is 16 residues long. Germline V lookup: CDR1 SGHKS, CDR2 YYEKEE (reference sequence). This CDR3 is CASSSTQGRGGQPQHF. CDR3 bases: TGTGCCAGCAGCTCCACTCAGGGGCGCGGCGGTCAGCCCCAGCATTTT.

This clone was observed a handful of times. This chain links TRBV2 with TRBJ2-7; the D gene is possibly TRBD1 (5 bases). V lost 6 bases to trimming and J lost 3 bases, with 9 bases between them. Germline assignment: CDR1 SNHLY and CDR2 FYNNEI. The CDR3 consists of 12 residues. The CDR3 loop reads CASSHDSYEQYF. CDR3 sequence (DNA): TGTGCCAGCAGCCACGACAGCTACGAGCAGTACTTC.

To note about this clone: The sample contains more than one DNA sequence encoding this CDR3. This chain uses TRBV6-5 with TRBJ1-1; TRBD1 matches 8 bases. This CDR3 contains 13 residues. Germline CDR1 MNHEY, CDR2 SVGAGI. The V segment lost 8 bases and the J segment 0 bases; nucleotides outside the gene matches: 2. This CDR3 is CASGQGLNTEAFF. The CDR3, as DNA: TGTGCCAGCGGACAGGGCCTGAACACTGAAGCTTTCTTT.

The chain links TRBV2 to TRBJ2-1, with 13 bases fitting TRBD2. Unmatched junction bases numbered 13, after V lost 1 base and J lost 7 bases. Germline V gene sequence: CDR1 SNHLY, CDR2 FYNNEI. The CDR3 runs 19 residues. The CDR3 region is CASSEGTPGLAGRGNEQFF. CDR3 coding DNA: TGTGCCAGCAGTGAAGGGACCCCGGGACTAGCGGGGAGAGGGAATGAGCAGTTCTTC.

The V call is TRBV30, the J call TRBJ1-2; a possible D gene is TRBD1 (5 bases). The V end was cut by 2 bases, the J end by 7 bases, with 17 bases between. The length of the CDR3 is 14 residues. The germline gives CDR1 GTSNPN, CDR2 SVGIG (reference sequence). Here the CDR3 reads CAWSKQGGSGGYTF. DNA for the CDR3: TGTGCCTGGAGTAAGCAGGGTGGTAGTGGTGGCTACACCTTC.

The V gene is TRBV11-2, the J gene TRBJ2-2; D gene unclear. V was pared by 2 bases and J by 3 bases, with 7 bases between. The CDR3 spans 14 residues. Germline values: CDR1 SGHAT, CDR2 FQNNGV. CDR3 DNA: TGTGCCAGCAGCTTACAGGTAGACACCGGGGAGCTGTTTTTT. Amino acid sequence: CASSLQVDTGELFF.

This clone was detected only once. At one end, the junction sequence differs from germline, possibly due to a read error. The CDR3 loop is CASSEGTGGVGVGKRRF. The CDR3 nucleotides are TGTGCCAGCAGCGAAGGGACAGGGGGCGTGGGCGTTGGAAAACGGCGATTT. The chain recombines TRBV5-5 with TRBJ1-1, with 12 bases matching TRBD1. This CDR3 is built from 17 residues. Germline-derived CDR1 and CDR2 are SGHKS and YYEKEE (reference sequence).

The J gene is TRBJ1-1, the V gene TRBV12-3 or TRBV12-4; D ambiguous. Trimming pared 4 bases from V and 3 bases from J, leaving 6 bases between. CDR3 length: 12 residues. In DNA, the CDR3 is TGTGCCAGCAGTTCCAGGTACACTGAAGCTTTCTTT. Translation gives CASSSRYTEAFF.

V is TRBV6-5 and J is TRBJ1-1, with D perhaps matching TRBD1 (5 bases). Germline V CDR1 and CDR2: MNHEY, SVGAGI. CDR3 size: 13 residues. The V end was cut by 10 bases, the J end by 0 bases, with 12 bases between. CDR3 sequence reads: CATGRMLNTEAFF. The CDR3 DNA reads as TGTGCCACAGGGAGGATGTTGAACACTGAAGCTTTCTTT.

The V and J genes are TRBV18 and TRBJ1-5, with TRBD1 matching 10 bases. This CDR3 comprises 15 residues. The V gene's germline CDR1 is KGHSH and CDR2 LQKENI. V shed 6 bases, J shed 5 bases, and the junction held 7 bases outside the gene matches. The CDR3 bases are TGTGCCAGCTCCGCTTCCGGGACAGGGGATCAGCCCCAGCATTTT. Its protein is CASSASGTGDQPQHF.

The chain joins TRBV6-5 to TRBJ2-2, with 9 bases aligning to TRBD1. The trim removed 6 bases at V and 0 bases at J, leaving 2 bases unmatched. There are 15 residues in the CDR3. Germline V gene lookup returns CDR1 MNHEY and CDR2 SVGAGI. The CDR3 sequence: CASRGDRANTGELFF. CDR3 sequence (DNA): TGTGCCAGCAGGGGGGACAGGGCGAACACCGGGGAGCTGTTTTTT.

The gene calls are TRBV6-5 and TRBJ2-7, with TRBD1 matching over 8 bases. In germline, CDR1 is MNHEY, CDR2 SVGAGI. Trimming cost V 5 bases and J 1 base; bases outside gene matches: 4. There are 14 residues in the CDR3. CDR3 bases: TGTGCCAGCAGTCGGACAGGGAGGTCCTACGAGCAGTACTTC. As protein: CASSRTGRSYEQYF.

This clone was recorded only once. V usage is TRBV18 and J usage is TRBJ1-1; the match to TRBD1 covers 8 bases. Germline values: CDR1 KGHSH, CDR2 LQKENI. V shed 3 bases and J 7 bases; nucleotides not matched to a gene: 7. The CDR3 has 14 amino acids. As DNA, the CDR3 is TGTGCCAGCTCACCGCGACAGGGGAGGGGTGAAGCTTTCTTT. It specifies CASSPRQGRGEAFF.

The rearrangement joins TRBV6-5 to TRBJ2-2, with D possibly matching TRBD1 (6 bases). V shed 7 bases and J shed 5 bases, with 14 bases lying between them. The CDR3 spans 14 residues. Looked up from germline, CDR1 is MNHEY and CDR2 is SVGAGI. The CDR3 loop reads CASTQGMRTGELFF. DNA of the CDR3: TGTGCCAGCACCCAGGGGATGCGGACCGGGGAGCTGTTTTTT.

The chain combines TRBV6-5 with TRBJ1-5, with a tentative D call TRBD1 (5 bases). Germline V lookup: CDR1 MNHEY, CDR2 SVGAGI. The V end was cut by 6 bases, the J end by 3 bases, with 12 bases between. This CDR3 contains 14 residues. The CDR3 protein is CASRANRLNQPQHF. CDR3 in DNA: TGTGCCAGCAGGGCCAACAGGCTCAATCAGCCCCAGCATTTT.